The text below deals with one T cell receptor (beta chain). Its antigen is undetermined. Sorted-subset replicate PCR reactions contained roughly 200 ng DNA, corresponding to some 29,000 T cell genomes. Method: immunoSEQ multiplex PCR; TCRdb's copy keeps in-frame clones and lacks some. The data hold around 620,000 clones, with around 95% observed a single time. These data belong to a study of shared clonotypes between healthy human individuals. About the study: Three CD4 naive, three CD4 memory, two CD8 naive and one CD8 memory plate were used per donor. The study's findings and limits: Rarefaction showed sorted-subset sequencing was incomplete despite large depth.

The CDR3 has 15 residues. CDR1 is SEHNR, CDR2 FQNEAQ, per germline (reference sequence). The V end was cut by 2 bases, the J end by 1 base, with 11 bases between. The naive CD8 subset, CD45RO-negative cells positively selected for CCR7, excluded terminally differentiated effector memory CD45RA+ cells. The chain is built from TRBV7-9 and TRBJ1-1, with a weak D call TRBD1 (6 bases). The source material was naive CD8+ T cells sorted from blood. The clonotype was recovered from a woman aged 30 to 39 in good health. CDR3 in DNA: TGTGCCAGCAGCTTATCAACAGGGAAGAACACTGAAGCTTTCTTT. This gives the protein CASSLSTGKNTEAFF.